The 4 T cell receptor beta chains presented below share a single source sample, sequenced in a study of blood T cell repertoires in COVID-19. The table came from immunoSEQ multiplex PCR; TCRdb's copy has only in-frame clones and leaves some out. The sample contains a few hundred thousand clones, about 85% of which appear only once. Material for sequencing was peripheral blood. All receptors come from a young woman with acute or convalescent COVID-19.

V and J are TRBV4-2 and TRBJ1-2; D possibly corresponds to TRBD1 (5 bases). Between the trimmed V and J ends, which lost 1 base and 7 bases, there was a span of 19 bases. The CDR3 runs 16 residues. The germline gives CDR1 LGHNA, CDR2 YNFKEQ. The DNA for the CDR3 is TGTGCCAGCAGCCAAGGTTTGGAGGGGTGGGTAGGTGGCTACACCTTC. Translating gives CASSQGLEGWVGGYTF.

This sequence joins TRBV27 and TRBJ1-6; 10 bases are a match to TRBD1. Germline V gene sequence: CDR1 MNHEY, CDR2 SMNVEV (reference sequence). The V gene end was trimmed by 5 bases and the J gene end by 6 bases; junction bases not matched to a gene: 4. CDR3 length: 15 amino acids. As DNA, the CDR3 is TGTGCCAGCAGTGGACAGGGGGTTTTTAATTCACCCCTCCACTTT. Residues: CASSGQGVFNSPLHF.

The chain is built from TRBV19 and TRBJ1-5; no firm D call. Germline CDR1 is LNHDA and CDR2 is SQIVND (reference sequence). Between the trimmed V and J ends, which lost 1 base and 0 bases, there was a span of 4 bases. The CDR3 length is 14 residues. CDR3 bases: TGTGCCAGTAGTATAGCCCATAGCAATCAGCCCCAGCATTTT. Translated, it gives CASSIAHSNQPQHF. Full variable domain (rest looked up from reference TRBV19 and TRBJ1-5): DGGITQSPKYLFRKEGQNVTLSCEQNLNHDAMYWYRQDPGQGLRLIYYSQIVNDFQKGDIAEGYSVSREKKESFPLTVTSAQKNPTAFYLCASSIAHSNQPQHFGDGTRLSIL.

The sample holds one count of this clone. The V and J genes are TRBV5-6 and TRBJ2-7; tentatively, D is TRBD2 (5 bases). CDR1 and CDR2 from the germline V gene are SGHDT and YYEEEE. The CDR3 is made up of 12 amino acids. Deletions cut 3 bases from V and 3 bases from J, with 7 bases between. DNA of the CDR3: TGTGCCAGCAGCTCCGGGAACTACGAGCAGTACTTC. Protein: CASSSGNYEQYF.